Below are 4 T cell receptor beta chains sequenced from a single sample in a study of Graves' ophthalmopathy and Graves' hyperthyroidism. RNA transcripts yielded amplified TCR beta CDR3 regions. First-round RT-PCR used HTBI primers; second-round multiplex PCR followed. Each CDR3 protein is one row after TCRdb ran MiXCR on the multiplex PCR reads. The sample consists of about 150,000 distinct CDR3 sequences, more than 30% of them appearing once. Sequenced input: peripheral blood. The source of these receptors is a middle-aged woman with Graves' ophthalmopathy.

This rearrangement joins TRBV11-2 to TRBJ1-2, with D possibly being TRBD1 (6 bases). CDR1 is SGHAT and CDR2 is FQNNGV in the germline V gene. The CDR3 runs 16 residues. V shed 4 bases and J shed 4 bases, with 19 bases lying between them. CDR3 sequence: CASSSPLGGRSYGYTF. In DNA form, the CDR3 reads TGTGCCAGCAGCTCACCCCTAGGGGGAAGGAGCTATGGCTACACCTTC.

This clonotype was seen at least ten times. The V gene is TRBV10-3, the J gene TRBJ2-5, with D possibly being TRBD2 (6 bases). The CDR3 has 15 amino acids. Germline V CDR1 and CDR2: ENHRY, SYGVKD. V lost 3 bases, J lost 4 bases, and 15 bases lay in between. The CDR3 DNA reads as TGTGCCATCAGTGACCCCGGAGGGCTTGGAGAGACCCAGTACTTC. Its protein product is CAISDPGGLGETQYF.

This chain connects TRBV6-1 to TRBJ2-5; 7 bases fit TRBD1. The CDR3 is 14 amino acids. The V gene's germline CDR1 is MNHNS and CDR2 SASEGT. The J segment lost 5 bases and the V segment lost 6 bases, leaving 9 bases of the junction unmatched. The CDR3 loop reads CASRNKGAGETQYF. The CDR3 nucleotides read TGTGCCAGCAGAAACAAGGGGGCTGGGGAGACCCAGTACTTC.

Ten or more counts support this clonotype. The rearrangement links TRBV24-1 to TRBJ2-7; D is ambiguous. V lost 9 bases and J lost 8, with 19 bases in between. CDR1 and CDR2 from the germline V gene are KGHDR and SFDVKD. This CDR3 has 13 amino acids. CDR3 bases: TGTGCCACCTCGAGCAGGAGAGGATGGAAGCAGTACTTC. Encoded protein: CATSSRRGWKQYF.